This entry lists 30 T cell receptor beta chains sequenced from one sample in a study of OX40 agonist ivuxolimab in advanced cancers. Library preparation employed the immunoSEQ multiplex PCR assay. TCRdb mirrors the immuneACCESS table, restricted to in-frame sequences. Some clones are absent from its copies; in checked studies, under half trace to an unresolved V gene, and the reason for the others is unknown. The table for this sample lists nearly 60,000 clones; more than 80% of them were counted only once. Of the sample, 0.7% to 0.8% falls within the top ten clones. The sequencing here drew on CD4+ or CD8+ T cells sorted from blood, taken in a trial of the OX40 agonist ivuxolimab. All receptors derive from an adult with an advanced solid tumor such as melanoma, head and neck, liver or kidney cancer.

This chain links TRBV7-2 with TRBJ2-7; 11 bases are a match to TRBD1. The CDR3 length is 15 residues. Germline CDR1 SGHTA, CDR2 FQGNSA. The J segment lost 5 bases and the V segment lost 5 bases, leaving 8 bases of the junction unmatched. The CDR3 loop reads CASSRVGTGGDEQYF. For the CDR3, the DNA is TGTGCCAGCAGCCGCGTCGGGACAGGGGGGGACGAGCAGTACTTC.

The chain carries TRBV29-1 and TRBJ1-6; 9 bases line up with TRBD1. CDR3 length: 13 residues. Losses at the gene ends were 6 bases for V and 8 bases for J; bases not matched to a gene: 5. Germline V gene data show CDR1 as SQVTM and CDR2 as ANQGSEA. CDR3 DNA sequence: TGCAGCGTGGGGGACAGGGCTGATTCACCCCTCCACTTT. Protein product: CSVGDRADSPLHF.

This clone was detected only a few times. This chain links TRBV19 with TRBJ1-1; D may be TRBD1 (5 bases). This CDR3 comprises 16 residues. Per germline, CDR1 LNHDA and CDR2 SQIVND (reference sequence). The V gene lost 5 bases and the J gene lost 4 bases, with 20 bases spanning the gap. The CDR3 sequence: CASSVRDRPPRTEAFF. The CDR3 coding sequence is TGTGCCAGTAGTGTCCGGGACCGTCCGCCTCGCACTGAAGCTTTCTTT.

Written as DNA, the CDR3 is TGTGCCAGCTCACCAACTAGCGGGAACAATGAGCAGTTCTTC. Its protein is CASSPTSGNNEQFF. The chain couples TRBV18 to TRBJ2-1; 10 nucleotides line up with TRBD2. Germline lookup yields CDR1 KGHSH and CDR2 LQKENI. The CDR3 is made up of 14 amino acids. V was clipped by 2 bases and J by 5 bases; unmatched bases: 0.

This chain links TRBV10-2 with TRBJ2-3; D is undetermined. V dropped 2 bases and J dropped 2 bases, with 11 bases sitting between them. CDR1 and CDR2 (germline): WSHSY, SAAADI. This CDR3 contains 15 residues. CDR3 sequence: CASSEGRPDTDTQYF. CDR3 bases: TGCGCCAGCAGTGAGGGAAGGCCCGACACAGATACGCAGTATTTT.

The count of this clone is one. This rearrangement joins TRBV5-5 to TRBJ1-5; D not certain. The V and J ends lost 4 bases and 4 bases respectively, with 3 bases between them. This CDR3 has 11 amino acids. Germline assignment: CDR1 SGHKS and CDR2 YYEKEE (reference sequence). The CDR3 sequence: CASSRNQPQHF. CDR3 DNA: TGTGCCAGCAGCAGAAATCAGCCCCAGCATTTT.

V and J are TRBV2 and TRBJ1-1; 7 positions agree with TRBD1. The germline CDR1 and CDR2 sequences are SNHLY and FYNNEI. The CDR3 contains 13 residues. J lost 1 base, V lost 6 bases, and 2 bases had no gene match. In DNA form, the CDR3 reads TGTGCCAGCAGGGGACAGCAGAACACTGAAGCTTTCTTT. Amino acids: CASRGQQNTEAFF.

The chain carries TRBV6-1 and TRBJ1-2; TRBD1 is a possible D gene (5 bases). V gave up 5 bases and J gave up 8 bases, with 12 bases separating them. CDR1 is MNHNS, CDR2 SASEGT, per germline. The CDR3 has 12 residues. CDR3 loop: CASSPGQGGYTF. The CDR3 DNA is TGTGCCAGCAGTCCCGGACAAGGCGGCTACACCTTC.

V usage is TRBV5-1 and J usage is TRBJ1-2; D possibly corresponds to TRBD1 (6 bases). This CDR3 region has 15 residues. V was clipped by 4 bases and J by 5 bases, with 18 bases between them. The germline CDR1 and CDR2 sequences are SGHRS and YFSETQ. CDR3 in DNA: TGCGCCAGCAGCGCGGACCCCGGGACAAGTTATGGCTACACCTTC. The encoded protein is CASSADPGTSYGYTF.

The chain has TRBV21-1 and TRBJ2-3; the table's D gene call, TRBD1, was not cross checked with the DNA. TRBV21-1 is labeled a pseudogene. The CDR3 loop spans 19 amino acids. For the CDR3, the DNA is TGTGCCAGCAGCAGGCGTCCCGGGACAGGGTATGACGGCACAGATACGCAGTATTTT. Protein: CASSRRPGTGYDGTDTQYF.

This chain uses TRBV25-1 with TRBJ2-5; 9 bases agree with TRBD1. From germline, CDR1 is MGHDK and CDR2 SYGVNS. V was clipped by 4 bases and J by 2 bases; unmatched bases: 8. This CDR3 contains 16 residues. The CDR3 loop reads CASSGGGTGLQETQYF. DNA for the CDR3: TGTGCCAGCAGTGGGGGTGGGACAGGGCTACAAGAGACCCAGTACTTC.

V is TRBV2 and J is TRBJ2-7; D is possibly TRBD1 (6 bases). Looked up from germline, CDR1 is SNHLY and CDR2 is FYNNEI. The CDR3 covers 12 residues. Trimming stripped 6 bases from V and 3 bases from J, with 9 bases between. The CDR3, as DNA: TGTGCCAGCAGGGGGGCCCTCTACGAGCAGTACTTC. Translation gives CASRGALYEQYF. The whole variable domain, remainder taken from reference TRBV2 and TRBJ2-7, is EPEVTQTPSHQVTQMGQEVILRCVPISNHLYFYWYRQILGQKVEFLVSFYNNEISEKSEIFDDQFSVERPDGSNFTLKIRSTKLEDSAMYFCASRGALYEQYFGPGTRLTVT.

The V and J genes are TRBV27 and TRBJ1-6, with 9 bases identical to TRBD1. The CDR3 has 16 residues. V was pared by 6 bases and J by 7 bases, with 10 bases of the junction left unmatched. Germline CDR1 MNHEY, CDR2 SMNVEV (reference sequence). This CDR3 reads CASSLITGGENSPLHF. CDR3 in DNA: TGTGCCAGCAGCCTAATTACAGGGGGCGAGAATTCACCCCTCCACTTT.

J is TRBJ2-3 and V is TRBV6-5; TRBD2 matches 7 bases. Per the germline V gene, CDR1 is MNHEY and CDR2 is SVGAGI. The CDR3 loop spans 14 amino acids. V dropped 8 bases and J dropped 5; count of bases not matched to a gene: 10. The CDR3 loop is CASSFSGLKDTQYF. The CDR3 coding sequence is TGTGCCAGCTCTTTTAGCGGGCTTAAAGATACGCAGTATTTT.

This chain links TRBV19 with TRBJ2-3; D remains ambiguous. Germline V gene sequence: CDR1 LNHDA, CDR2 SQIVND (reference sequence). This CDR3 is built from 13 residues. V gave up 4 bases and J gave up 2 bases, with 7 bases separating them. DNA of the CDR3: TGTGCCAGTAGTAAATCGTCCACAGATACGCAGTATTTT. Translating it yields CASSKSSTDTQYF.

J is TRBJ2-5 and V is TRBV7-6; no clear D gene. Germline-derived CDR1 and CDR2 are SGHVS and FNYEAQ. The CDR3 is 12 residues long. Trimming took 1 base from V and 2 from J, leaving 2 bases between them. The CDR3 sequence is CASSLVQETQYF. CDR3 bases: TGTGCCAGCAGCTTAGTACAAGAGACCCAGTACTTC.

This rearrangement joins TRBV7-7 to TRBJ2-2; tentative D call: TRBD2 (5 bases). V dropped 6 bases and J dropped 4 bases, with 9 bases sitting between them. Germline V gene sequence: CDR1 SSHAT, CDR2 FNYEAQ (reference sequence). The CDR3 extends over 13 amino acids. CDR3 sequence (DNA): TGTGCCAGCAGTACTACTAGCACCGGGGAGCTGTTTTTT. Translating gives CASSTTSTGELFF.

The V and J genes are TRBV4-2 and TRBJ2-1, with D perhaps TRBD2 (6 bases). Germline V gene data show CDR1 as LGHNA and CDR2 as YNFKEQ. This CDR3 is 15 amino acids long. V lost 0 bases to trimming and J lost 8 bases, with 14 bases between them. This CDR3 is CASSQDEVAEYEQFF. DNA of the CDR3: TGTGCCAGCAGCCAAGATGAGGTAGCGGAGTATGAGCAGTTCTTC.

The chain employs TRBV18 and TRBJ2-7; TRBD2 is a possible D gene (6 bases). Trimming took off 5 bases at V and 4 bases at J, with 15 bases between the two ends. From germline, CDR1 is KGHSH and CDR2 LQKENI. This CDR3 spans 14 amino acids. CDR3 sequence reads: CASSNSGGSYEQYF. CDR3 nucleotide sequence: TGTGCCAGCTCAAACTCTGGGGGGAGTTACGAGCAGTACTTC. Full variable domain (remainder filled in from reference TRBV18 and TRBJ2-7): NAGVMQNPRHLVRRRGQEARLRCSPMKGHSHVYWYRQLPEEGLKFMVYLQKENIIDESGMPKERFSAEFPKEGPSILRIQQVVRGDSAAYFCASSNSGGSYEQYFGPGTRLTVT.

The chain recombines TRBV25-1 with TRBJ2-3, with D unresolved. V lost 2 bases, J lost 2 bases, and 2 bases lay in between. The CDR3 covers 12 residues. Germline V gene data show CDR1 as MGHDK and CDR2 as SYGVNS. The CDR3 DNA sequence: TGTGCCAGCAGTGAAACCACAGATACGCAGTATTTT. This translates into CASSETTDTQYF.

This chain joins TRBV9 and TRBJ1-6; D is uncertain. This CDR3 is 15 amino acids long. V gave up 4 bases and J gave up 7 bases, with 15 bases separating them. Germline assignment: CDR1 SGDLS and CDR2 YYNGEE. In nucleotides, the CDR3 is TGTGCCAGCAGCCCAGATCGGCAGCCCAATTCACCCCTCCACTTT. It encodes CASSPDRQPNSPLHF. The complete variable domain, with remaining parts taken from reference TRBV9 and TRBJ1-6, reads DSGVTQTPKHLITATGQRVTLRCSPRSGDLSVYWYQQSLDQGLQFLIQYYNGEERAKGNILERFSAQQFPDLHSELNLSSLELGDSALYFCASSPDRQPNSPLHFGNGTRLTVT.

The chain employs TRBV20-1 and TRBJ1-2; no firm D call. This CDR3 is built from 11 residues. V lost 0 bases and J 8 bases, leaving 7 bases between the germline ends. Germline values: CDR1 DFQATT, CDR2 SNEGSKA (reference sequence). CDR3 coding DNA: TGCAGTGCTAGAGATACGCCCGGCTACACCTTC. Its translation: CSARDTPGYTF.

V gene TRBV2 combines with J gene TRBJ2-2, with D maybe TRBD1 (5 bases). V gave up 3 bases and J gave up 1 base, with 12 bases separating them. The CDR3 runs to 16 residues. In germline, CDR1 is SNHLY, CDR2 FYNNEI. DNA of the CDR3: TGTGCCAGCAGTGACGTGGACACCATGAACACCGGGGAGCTGTTTTTT. Amino acids: CASSDVDTMNTGELFF.

The chain has TRBV5-1 and TRBJ2-7; D gene unclear. V lost 0 bases to trimming and J lost 5 bases, with 15 bases between them. CDR1 is SGHRS and CDR2 is YFSETQ in the germline V gene. This CDR3 spans 15 amino acids. The CDR3 reads CASSLDGTPRDEQYF. The DNA of the CDR3 is TGCGCCAGCAGCTTGGACGGAACCCCTCGCGACGAGCAGTACTTC.

As concerns this clone: This clone may be a read error of a much larger clone one base away. Other DNA sequences from this sample encode an identical CDR3 as well. This CDR3 is CASSWTGGMSGELFF. The CDR3 nucleotides are TGTGCCAGCAGCTGGACAGGGGGGATGTCCGGAGAGCTGTTTTTT. The rearrangement links TRBV11-2 to TRBJ2-2; TRBD1 matches 10 bases. The CDR3 sequence is 15 residues long. CDR1 and CDR2 from the germline V gene are SGHAT and FQNNGV.

About this clone itself: Germline is not matched at one junction end, which may reflect a read error. The V call is TRBV19, the J call TRBJ1-1; D is perhaps TRBD1 (5 bases). There are 15 residues in the CDR3. Germline CDR1 is LNHDA and CDR2 is SQIVND (reference sequence). The CDR3 is CASTTLPGVNTEAFF. The CDR3 nucleotides are TGTGCCAGTACAACTCTTCCGGGGGTGAATACTGAAGCTTTCTTT. The full variable domain, its missing parts supplied by reference TRBV19 and TRBJ1-1, is DGGITQSPKYLFRKEGQNVTLSCEQNLNHDAMYWYRQDPGQGLRLIYYSQIVNDFQKGDIAEGYSVSREKKESFPLTVTSAQKNPTAFYLCASTTLPGVNTEAFFGQGTRLTVV.

The V call is TRBV5-1, the J call TRBJ2-7; D may be TRBD2 (6 bases). V shed 3 bases and J shed 0 bases, with 10 bases lying between them. This CDR3 contains 14 residues. Germline assignment: CDR1 SGHRS and CDR2 YFSETQ. CDR3 DNA sequence: TGCGCCAGCAGCTCGGCGGGGAGCTCCTACGAGCAGTACTTC. Translation: CASSSAGSSYEQYF. Based on the CDR3 plus reference TRBV5-1 and TRBJ2-7, the full variable domain is KAGVTQTPRYLIKTRGQQVTLSCSPISGHRSVSWYQQTPGQGLQFLFEYFSETQRNKGNFPGRFSGRQFSNSRSEMNVSTLELGDSALYLCASSSAGSSYEQYFGPGTRLTVT.

V usage is TRBV5-5 and J usage is TRBJ2-2; 9 nucleotides match TRBD2. Germline V lookup: CDR1 SGHKS, CDR2 YYEKEE (reference sequence). The CDR3 contains 15 residues. The junction had 2 bases not matched to a gene; V was cut back by 3 bases and J by 2 bases. The CDR3 bases are TGTGCCAGCAGCTCTAGCGGGGTTAACACCGGGGAGCTGTTTTTT. The encoded protein is CASSSSGVNTGELFF. The whole variable domain, filled in from reference TRBV5-5 and TRBJ2-2, reads DAGVTQSPTHLIKTRGQQVTLRCSPISGHKSVSWYQQVLGQGPQFIFQYYEKEERGRGNFPDRFSARQFPNYSSELNVNALLLGDSALYLCASSSSGVNTGELFFGEGSRLTVL.

V is TRBV7-8 and J is TRBJ1-4; 10 nucleotides match TRBD1. This CDR3 is built from 14 residues. The junction had 3 bases not matched to a gene; V was cut back by 1 base and J by 10 bases. Germline CDR1 and CDR2: SGHVS and FQNEAQ. CDR3 nucleotide sequence: TGTGCCAGCAGCTTAGGGACAGGGGGACGAAAACTGTTTTTT. Amino acids: CASSLGTGGRKLFF. The full variable domain, with the rest looked up from reference TRBV7-8 and TRBJ1-4, is GAGVSQSPRYKVAKRGQDVALRCDPISGHVSLFWYQQALGQGPEFLTYFQNEAQLDKSGLPSDRFFAERPEGSVSTLKIQRTQQEDSAVYLCASSLGTGGRKLFFGSGTQLSVL.

V gene TRBV7-9 combines with J gene TRBJ2-3, with 11 bases aligning to TRBD1. CDR3 length: 16 amino acids. V lost 3 bases, J lost 4 bases, and 6 bases stayed unmatched. CDR1 SEHNR and CDR2 FQNEAQ come from the germline V gene (reference sequence). This CDR3 reads CASSFFGTGGPDTQYF. CDR3 DNA: TGTGCCAGCAGCTTTTTCGGGACAGGGGGTCCAGATACGCAGTATTTT.